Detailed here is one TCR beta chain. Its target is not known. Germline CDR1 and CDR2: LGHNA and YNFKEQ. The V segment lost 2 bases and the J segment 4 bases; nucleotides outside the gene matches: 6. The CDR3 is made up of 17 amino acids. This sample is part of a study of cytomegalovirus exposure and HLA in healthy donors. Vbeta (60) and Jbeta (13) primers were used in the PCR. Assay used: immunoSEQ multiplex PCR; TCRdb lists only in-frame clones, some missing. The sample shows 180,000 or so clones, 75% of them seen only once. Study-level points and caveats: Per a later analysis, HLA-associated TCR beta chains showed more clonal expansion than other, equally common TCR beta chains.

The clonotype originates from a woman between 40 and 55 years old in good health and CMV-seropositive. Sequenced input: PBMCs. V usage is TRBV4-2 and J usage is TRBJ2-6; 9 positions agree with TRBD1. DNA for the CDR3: TGTGCCAGCAGCCAATCGACAGGGGGTTACGGGGCCAACGTCCTGACTTTC. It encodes CASSQSTGGYGANVLTF.